This TCR beta chain was sequenced for a study of cytomegalovirus exposure and HLA in healthy donors. Study outcomes and limitations: A few chains tied to CMV proved CMV antigen-specific in vitro.

On this clone itself: The antigen remains unidentified.

The PCR had 60 Vbeta and 13 Jbeta primers. TCRdb's table, derived via immunoSEQ multiplex PCR, lists solely in-frame clones and lacks some. Of about 120,000 clones listed, 74% are singletons. The receptor was isolated from a human donor in good health. Sequences were obtained from PBMCs.

CDR3 residues: CASSFWQGARYQPQHF. As DNA, the CDR3 is TGTGCCAGCAGTTTTTGGCAGGGGGCCAGGTATCAGCCCCAGCATTTT. V usage is TRBV28 and J usage is TRBJ1-5; 8 bases are shared with TRBD1. J was trimmed by 5 bases and V by 3 bases; bases with no gene match: 9. The CDR3 is made up of 16 amino acids. Germline-derived CDR1 and CDR2 are MDHEN and SYDVKM.